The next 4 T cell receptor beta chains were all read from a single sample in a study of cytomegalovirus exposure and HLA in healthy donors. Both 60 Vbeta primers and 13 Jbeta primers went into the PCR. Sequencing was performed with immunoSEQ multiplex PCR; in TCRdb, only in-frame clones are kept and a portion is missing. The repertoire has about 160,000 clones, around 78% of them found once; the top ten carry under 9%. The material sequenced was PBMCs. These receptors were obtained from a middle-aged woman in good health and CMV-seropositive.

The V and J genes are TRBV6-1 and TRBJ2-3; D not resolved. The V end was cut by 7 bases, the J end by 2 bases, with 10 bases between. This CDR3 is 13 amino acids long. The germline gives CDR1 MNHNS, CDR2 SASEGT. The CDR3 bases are TGTGCCAGCAAGCACCAGGTCACAGATACGCAGTATTTT. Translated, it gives CASKHQVTDTQYF.

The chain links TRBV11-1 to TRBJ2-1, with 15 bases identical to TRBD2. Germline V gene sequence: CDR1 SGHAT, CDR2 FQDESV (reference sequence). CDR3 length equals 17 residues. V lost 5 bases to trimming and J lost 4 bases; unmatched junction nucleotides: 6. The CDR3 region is CASSRTSGGAYYNEQFF. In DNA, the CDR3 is TGTGCCAGCAGCCGGACTAGCGGGGGGGCTTATTACAATGAGCAGTTCTTC.

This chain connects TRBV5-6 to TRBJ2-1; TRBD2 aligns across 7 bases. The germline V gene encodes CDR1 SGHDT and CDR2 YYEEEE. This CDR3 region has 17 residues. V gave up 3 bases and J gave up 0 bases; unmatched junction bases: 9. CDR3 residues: CASSSIAGLSSYNEQFF. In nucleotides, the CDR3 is TGTGCCAGCAGCTCGATAGCGGGTCTGAGCTCCTACAATGAGCAGTTCTTC.

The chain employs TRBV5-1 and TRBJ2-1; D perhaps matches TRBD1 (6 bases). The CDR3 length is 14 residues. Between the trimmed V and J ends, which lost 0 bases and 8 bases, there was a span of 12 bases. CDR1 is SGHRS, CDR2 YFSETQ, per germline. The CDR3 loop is CASSLDRVEYEQFF. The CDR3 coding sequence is TGCGCCAGCAGCTTGGACAGGGTAGAGTATGAGCAGTTCTTC. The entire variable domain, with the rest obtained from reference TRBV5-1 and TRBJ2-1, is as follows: KAGVTQTPRYLIKTRGQQVTLSCSPISGHRSVSWYQQTPGQGLQFLFEYFSETQRNKGNFPGRFSGRQFSNSRSEMNVSTLELGDSALYLCASSLDRVEYEQFFGPGTRLTVL.